The clone carrying this T cell receptor (beta chain) was found a few times. What it binds is unknown. At one boundary the junction diverges from the germline segment, which might be a read error. The sample is drawn from a study of blood T cells in healthy people across ages. Individuals who donated were healthy Caucasians from Russia aged about 6 to 100. Germline V gives CDR1 PRHDT, CDR2 FYEKMQ (reference sequence). CDR3 length: 14 amino acids. Findings of the study overall: Per million T cells, TCR beta diversity dropped roughly linearly as age increased.

For the second PCR, which ran for roughly 7 to 11 cycles, a sample-barcoded 5' primer and a J-beta primer mix were used. The authors tagged each cDNA molecule using a template-switch adaptor with 12 random nucleotides. One entry per CDR3 protein, called by TCRdb with MiXCR from the 5' RACE reads. The top ten hold less than 9.5% of the sample, which has about 1.7 million distinct CDR3 sequences, roughly 27% seen once. The chain recombines TRBV13 with TRBJ1-2; tentatively, D is TRBD1 (6 bases). The sample comprised blood. This receptor was identified in a woman under 40 in good health. CDR3 sequence (DNA): TGTGCCAGCAACTTAGGCCGGGGGGCCTATGGCTACACCTTC. Protein sequence: CASNLGRGAYGYTF.